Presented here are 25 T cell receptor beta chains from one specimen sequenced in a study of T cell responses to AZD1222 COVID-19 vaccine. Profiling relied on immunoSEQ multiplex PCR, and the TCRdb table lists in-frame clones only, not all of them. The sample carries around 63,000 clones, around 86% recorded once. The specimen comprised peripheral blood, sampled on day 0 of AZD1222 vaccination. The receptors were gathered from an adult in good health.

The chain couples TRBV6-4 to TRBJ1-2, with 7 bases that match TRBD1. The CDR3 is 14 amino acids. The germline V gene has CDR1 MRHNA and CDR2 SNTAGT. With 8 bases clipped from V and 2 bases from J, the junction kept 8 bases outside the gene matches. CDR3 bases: TGTGCCAGCGCGGGGGGGACAGCGAACTATGGCTACACCTTC. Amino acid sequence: CASAGGTANYGYTF.

The CDR3 DNA follows: TGTGCCAGCAGCGAACAGGGAGGCGAGCAGTACTTC. Translating gives CASSEQGGEQYF. The rearrangement joins TRBV7-3 to TRBJ2-7, with D perhaps given as TRBD1 or TRBD2 (6 bases each). Trimming shortened V by 5 bases and J by 6 bases, and 11 bases separated the two germline ends. Looked up from germline, CDR1 is SGHTA and CDR2 is FQGTGA. The CDR3 is 12 amino acids.

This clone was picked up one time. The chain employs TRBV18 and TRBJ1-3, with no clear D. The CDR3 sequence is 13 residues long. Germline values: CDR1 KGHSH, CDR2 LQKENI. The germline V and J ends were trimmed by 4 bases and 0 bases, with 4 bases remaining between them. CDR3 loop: CASSLISGNTIYF. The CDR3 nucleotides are TGTGCCAGCTCACTCATCTCTGGAAACACCATATATTTT.

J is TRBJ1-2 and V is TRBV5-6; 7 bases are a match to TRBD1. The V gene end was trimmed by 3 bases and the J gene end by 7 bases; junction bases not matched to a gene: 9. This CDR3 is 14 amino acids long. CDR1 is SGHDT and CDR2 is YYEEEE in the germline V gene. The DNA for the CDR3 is TGTGCCAGCAGCTCTACTGACAGGGAGGGTGGCTACACCTTC. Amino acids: CASSSTDREGGYTF.

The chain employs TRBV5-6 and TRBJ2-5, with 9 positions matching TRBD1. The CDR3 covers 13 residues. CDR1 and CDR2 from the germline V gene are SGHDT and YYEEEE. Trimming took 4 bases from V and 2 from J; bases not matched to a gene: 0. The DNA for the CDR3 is TGTGCCAGCAGCGGGACAGGGCAAGAGACCCAGTACTTC. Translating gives CASSGTGQETQYF.

DNA for the CDR3: TGTGCCTGGGCCGGGACAGATAATTCACCCCTCCACTTT. As protein: CAWAGTDNSPLHF. J is TRBJ1-6 and V is TRBV30; 7 bases line up with TRBD1. V dropped 5 bases and J dropped 5; count of bases not matched to a gene: 3. CDR1 is GTSNPN and CDR2 is SVGIG in the germline V gene (reference sequence). This CDR3 has 13 residues. The variable domain in full, with the rest retrieved from reference TRBV30 and TRBJ1-6, is SQTIHQWPATLVQPVGSPLSLECTVEGTSNPNLYWYRQAAGRGLQLLFYSVGIGQISSEVPQNLSASRPQDRQFILSSKKLLLSDSGFYLCAWAGTDNSPLHFGNGTRLTVT.

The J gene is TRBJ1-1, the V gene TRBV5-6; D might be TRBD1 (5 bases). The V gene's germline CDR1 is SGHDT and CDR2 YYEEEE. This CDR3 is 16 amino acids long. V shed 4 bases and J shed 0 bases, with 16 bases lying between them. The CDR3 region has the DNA TGTGCCAGCAGCCTGGACAATGGCAGGGTGAACACTGAAGCTTTCTTT. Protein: CASSLDNGRVNTEAFF.

DNA for the CDR3: TGTGCCAGCACACCCGCCTTAGATGGCTACACCTTC. Protein product: CASTPALDGYTF. The chain is built from TRBV6-5 and TRBJ1-2, with D hard to call. In germline, CDR1 is MNHEY, CDR2 SVGAGI. CDR3 length equals 12 residues. V was trimmed by 7 bases and J by 6 bases, leaving 12 bases between them.

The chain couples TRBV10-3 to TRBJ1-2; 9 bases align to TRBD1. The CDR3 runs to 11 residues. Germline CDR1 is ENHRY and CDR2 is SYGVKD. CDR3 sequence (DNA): TGTGCGATCGGGACAGGGCAAGGCTACACCTTC. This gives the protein CAIGTGQGYTF.

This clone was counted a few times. CDR3 bases: TGTGCCCTGGGGACAGTGATCTACGAGCAGTACTTC. Amino acids: CALGTVIYEQYF. The genes are TRBV6-5 and TRBJ2-7; 7 bases agree with TRBD1. Germline V gene lookup returns CDR1 MNHEY and CDR2 SVGAGI. The CDR3 loop spans 12 amino acids. Trimming cost V 11 bases and J 3 bases; bases outside gene matches: 7.

The CDR3 nucleotides are TGTGCCAGCTCACCGACTCAACTCATGCCAACTAATGAAAAACTGTTTTTT. Translation gives CASSPTQLMPTNEKLFF. The chain carries TRBV18 and TRBJ1-4, with unresolved D. V was cut by 3 bases and J by 0 bases, with 14 bases left in between. CDR3 length equals 17 residues. The germline V gene has CDR1 KGHSH and CDR2 LQKENI.

The CDR3 DNA reads TGTGCCAGTAGTCTGACCAGGGGGCGCCGGGGAACTGAAGCTTTCTTT. Translated, it gives CASSLTRGRRGTEAFF. The chain has TRBV19 and TRBJ1-1, with TRBD1 identical over 8 bases. The germline V gene has CDR1 LNHDA and CDR2 SQIVND (reference sequence). The CDR3 contains 16 residues. J gave up 5 bases and V 5 bases, and 13 bases lay outside the gene matches.

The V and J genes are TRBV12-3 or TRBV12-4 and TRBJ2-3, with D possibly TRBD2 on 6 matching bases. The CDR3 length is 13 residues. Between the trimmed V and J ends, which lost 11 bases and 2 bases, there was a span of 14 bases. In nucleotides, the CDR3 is TGTGCCCTCCGCGGGGTCAACACAGATACGCAGTATTTT. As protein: CALRGVNTDTQYF.

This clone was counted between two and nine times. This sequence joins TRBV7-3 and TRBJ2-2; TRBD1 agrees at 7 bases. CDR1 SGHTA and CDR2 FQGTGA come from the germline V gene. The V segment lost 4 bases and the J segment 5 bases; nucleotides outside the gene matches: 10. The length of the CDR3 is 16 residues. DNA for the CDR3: TGTGCCAGCAGCTCACAGACAGGGCTGGGGACCGGGGAGCTGTTTTTT. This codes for CASSSQTGLGTGELFF.

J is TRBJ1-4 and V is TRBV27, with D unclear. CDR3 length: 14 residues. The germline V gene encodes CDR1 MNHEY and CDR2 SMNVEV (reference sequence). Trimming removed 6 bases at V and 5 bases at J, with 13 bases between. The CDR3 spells CASSRGVGNEKLFF. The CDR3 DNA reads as TGTGCCAGCAGCCGCGGGGTGGGCAATGAAAAACTGTTTTTT.

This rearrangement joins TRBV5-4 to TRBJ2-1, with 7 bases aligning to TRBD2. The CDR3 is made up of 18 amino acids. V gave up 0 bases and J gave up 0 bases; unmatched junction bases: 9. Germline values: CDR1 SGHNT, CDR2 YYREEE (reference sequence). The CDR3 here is CASSLELAVHYSYNEQFF. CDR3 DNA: TGTGCCAGCAGCTTGGAGCTAGCGGTGCACTACTCCTACAATGAGCAGTTCTTC.

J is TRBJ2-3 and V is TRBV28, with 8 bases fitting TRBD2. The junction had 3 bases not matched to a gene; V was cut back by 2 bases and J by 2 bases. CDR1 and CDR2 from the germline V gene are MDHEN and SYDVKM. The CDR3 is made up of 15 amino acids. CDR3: CASSLAGGHTDTQYF. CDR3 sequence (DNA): TGTGCCAGCAGTTTAGCGGGGGGCCACACAGATACGCAGTATTTT.

For the CDR3, the DNA is TGTGCCAGCAGCTTACGGGACAGGGCGGGGGGTGAGCAGTTCTTC. The encoded protein is CASSLRDRAGGEQFF. The rearrangement uses TRBV11-3 and TRBJ2-1; a weak D match, TRBD1 (9 bases). Germline V gives CDR1 SGHNT, CDR2 YENEEA. This CDR3 has 15 residues. V lost 2 bases and J lost 9, with 17 bases in between.

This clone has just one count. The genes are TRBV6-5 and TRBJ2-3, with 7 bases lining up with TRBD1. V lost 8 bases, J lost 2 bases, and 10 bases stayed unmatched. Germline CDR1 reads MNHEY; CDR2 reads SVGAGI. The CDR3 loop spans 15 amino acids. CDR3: CASGRGQSYTDTQYF. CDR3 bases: TGTGCCAGCGGAAGGGGGCAGAGTTACACAGATACGCAGTATTTT.

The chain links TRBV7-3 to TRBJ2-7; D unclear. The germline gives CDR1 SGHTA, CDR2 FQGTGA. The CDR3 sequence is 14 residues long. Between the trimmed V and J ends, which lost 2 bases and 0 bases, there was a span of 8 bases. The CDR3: CASSLWHSSYEQYF. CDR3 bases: TGTGCCAGCAGCTTATGGCATAGCTCCTACGAGCAGTACTTC.

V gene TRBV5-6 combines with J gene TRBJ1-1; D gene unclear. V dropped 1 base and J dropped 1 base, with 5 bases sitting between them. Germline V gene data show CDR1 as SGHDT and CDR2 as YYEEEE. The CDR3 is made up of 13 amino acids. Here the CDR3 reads CASSLWGNTEAFF. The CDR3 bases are TGTGCCAGCAGCTTGTGGGGGAACACTGAAGCTTTCTTT.

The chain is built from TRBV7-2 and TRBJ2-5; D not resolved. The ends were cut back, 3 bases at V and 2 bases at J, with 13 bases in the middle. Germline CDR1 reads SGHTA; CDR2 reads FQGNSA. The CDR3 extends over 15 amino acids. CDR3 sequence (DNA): TGTGCCAGCAGCTTTTTCGTACAAACGCAAGAGACCCAGTACTTC. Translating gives CASSFFVQTQETQYF.

CDR3 DNA: TGTGCCAGCTCACCACTAGGGGCGGAAGCTTTCTTT. Translation gives CASSPLGAEAFF. The rearrangement uses TRBV18 and TRBJ1-1; possibly TRBD1 for D (5 bases). Germline-derived CDR1 and CDR2 are KGHSH and LQKENI. This CDR3 region has 12 residues. The V and J ends lost 1 base and 8 bases respectively, with 8 bases between them. The full variable domain, completed using reference TRBV18 and TRBJ1-1, is NAGVMQNPRHLVRRRGQEARLRCSPMKGHSHVYWYRQLPEEGLKFMVYLQKENIIDESGMPKERFSAEFPKEGPSILRIQQVVRGDSAAYFCASSPLGAEAFFGQGTRLTVV.

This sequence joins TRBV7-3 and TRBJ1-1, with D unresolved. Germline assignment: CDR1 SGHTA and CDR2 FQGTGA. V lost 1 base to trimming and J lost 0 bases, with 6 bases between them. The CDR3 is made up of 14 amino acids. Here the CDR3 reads CASSLSLMNTEAFF. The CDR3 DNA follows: TGTGCCAGCAGCTTAAGTCTAATGAACACTGAAGCTTTCTTT. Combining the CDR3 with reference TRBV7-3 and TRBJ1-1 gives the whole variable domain GAGVSQTPSNKVTEKGKYVELRCDPISGHTALYWYRQSLGQGPEFLIYFQGTGAADDSGLPNDRFFAVRPEGSVSTLKIQRTERGDSAVYLCASSLSLMNTEAFFGQGTRLTVV.

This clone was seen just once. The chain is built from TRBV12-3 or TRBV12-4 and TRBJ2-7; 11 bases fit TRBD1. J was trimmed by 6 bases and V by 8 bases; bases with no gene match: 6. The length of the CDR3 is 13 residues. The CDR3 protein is CASLPGTGGEQYF. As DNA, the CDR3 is TGTGCCAGCCTTCCGGGGACAGGGGGCGAGCAGTACTTC.